This TCR beta chain comes out of a study of CD8 T cells in Susac syndrome. Sequencing of TCR beta was undertaken in CD8+ and CD4+ T cells derived from blood. Negative isolation yielded CD8+ and CD4+ T cells; FACS enriched TEMRA cells. Reverse transcription of roughly 0.5 to 1 ug RNA used random hexamers. Across 54 Vbeta and 13 Jbeta, immunoSEQ multiplex PCR amplified TCR beta CDR3. MiXCR, run by TCRdb on the immunoSEQ multiplex PCR reads, gives a single entry per CDR3 protein. The table lists 350,000 to 550,000 distinct CDR3 sequences, roughly 85% of them singletons, with approximately 0.12% in the top ten. Study-level points and caveats: It was acknowledged by the study that relatively few individuals were included in its TCR sequencing and HLA analysis.

Trimming took 4 bases from V and 0 from J; bases not matched to a gene: 2. From germline, CDR1 is SGHRS and CDR2 YFSETQ. CDR3 length: 15 residues. This clonotype was seen a few times. As yet, its antigen is unknown. The chain joins TRBV5-1 to TRBJ1-1, with 11 bases that match TRBD1. The clonotype originates from a human donor with multiple sclerosis. Sequencing was carried out using CD8+ T cells from PBMCs. CDR3 DNA sequence: TGCGCCAGCAGCGGGGGACAGGGGGTGAACACTGAAGCTTTCTTT. It codes for CASSGGQGVNTEAFF.